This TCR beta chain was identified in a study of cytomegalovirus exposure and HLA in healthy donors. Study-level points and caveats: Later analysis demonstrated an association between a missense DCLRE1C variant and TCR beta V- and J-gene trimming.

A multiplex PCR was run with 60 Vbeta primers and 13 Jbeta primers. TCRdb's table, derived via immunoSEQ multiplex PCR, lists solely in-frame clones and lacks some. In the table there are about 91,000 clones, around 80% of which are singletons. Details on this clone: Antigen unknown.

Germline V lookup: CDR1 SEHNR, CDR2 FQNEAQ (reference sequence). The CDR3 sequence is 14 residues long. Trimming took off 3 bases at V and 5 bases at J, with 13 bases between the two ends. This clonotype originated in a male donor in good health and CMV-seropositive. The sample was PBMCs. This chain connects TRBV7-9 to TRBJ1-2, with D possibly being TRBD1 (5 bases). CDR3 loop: CASSLGGRVYGYTF. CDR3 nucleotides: TGTGCCAGCAGCTTGGGCGGCAGGGTGTATGGCTACACCTTC.